The text below deals with one T cell receptor beta chain. This record belongs to a study of T cell clusters in autoimmune cytopenias. Germline V lookup: CDR1 SQVTM, CDR2 ANQGSEA. The CDR3 is 12 residues long. TRB was amplified by touch-down multiplex PCR, primer pools A and B combined. TCRdb reanalyzed the multiplex PCR reads, giving one entry per CDR3 protein sequence and no DNA. The clone table shows 3,500 to 4,500 distinct CDR3 sequences, with the ten largest holding roughly 14%. TRB was amplified from 250 ng of peripheral blood genomic DNA per sample. These data are also associated with another study on T cell repertoires in aging, cancer and after chemotherapy.

V gene TRBV29-1 combines with J gene TRBJ2-2; TCRdb lists TRBD2, though no DNA is available to test this call. This sequence was found in a human donor in good health. The specimen was peripheral blood. This chain's CDR3 is CSVRRDTGELFF.